This TCR beta chain stems from a study of blood T cell repertoires in COVID-19. In the study overall: Acute-phase and convalescent COVID-19 samples originated in the United States, Italy and Spain. PBMCs, B-cell-depleted T cells, or T cells provided the cDNA or gDNA that made up the material.

In the original processing: Cell counts per sample came from amplifying reference gene primers. Data came from immunoSEQ multiplex PCR; TCRdb stores just in-frame clones and leaves some out. Clonal size and the V and J genes are those of that table, whereas D and trimming came from the DNA. The sample holds about 310,000 clones, approximately 89% seen once. Trimming stripped 2 bases from V and 0 bases from J, with 14 bases between. CDR1 is SGHVS, CDR2 FQNEAQ, per germline. The CDR3 totals 16 residues. This chain joins TRBV7-8 and TRBJ2-7; D possibly corresponds to TRBD2 (6 bases). The sequence derives from a woman aged 45-60 years who had recovered from COVID-19. Material: peripheral blood. CDR3 DNA: TGTGCCAGCAGCTTATATTTCCGGGGGAACTCCTACGAGCAGTACTTC. Its protein product is CASSLYFRGNSYEQYF.